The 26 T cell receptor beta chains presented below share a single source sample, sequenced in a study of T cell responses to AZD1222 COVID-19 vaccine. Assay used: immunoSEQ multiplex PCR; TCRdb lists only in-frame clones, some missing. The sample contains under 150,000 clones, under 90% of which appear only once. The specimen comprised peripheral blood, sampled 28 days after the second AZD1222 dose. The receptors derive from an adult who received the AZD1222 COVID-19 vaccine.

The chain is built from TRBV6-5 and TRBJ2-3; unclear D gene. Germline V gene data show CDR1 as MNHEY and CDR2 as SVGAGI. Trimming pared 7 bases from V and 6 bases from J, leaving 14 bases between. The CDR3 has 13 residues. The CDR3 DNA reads TGTGCCAGCACGGACCTTAACCCCGATACGCAGTATTTT. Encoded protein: CASTDLNPDTQYF.

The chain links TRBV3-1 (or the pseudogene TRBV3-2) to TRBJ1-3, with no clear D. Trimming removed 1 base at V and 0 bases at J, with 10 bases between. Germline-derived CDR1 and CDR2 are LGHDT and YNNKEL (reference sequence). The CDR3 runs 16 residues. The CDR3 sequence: CASSQVFRTSGNTIYF. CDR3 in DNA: TGTGCCAGCAGCCAAGTTTTCCGGACCTCTGGAAACACCATATATTTT.

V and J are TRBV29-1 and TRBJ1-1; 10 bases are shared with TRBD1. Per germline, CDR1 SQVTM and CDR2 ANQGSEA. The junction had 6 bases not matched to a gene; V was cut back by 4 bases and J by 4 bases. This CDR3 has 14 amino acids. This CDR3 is CSVAGGQGSTEAFF. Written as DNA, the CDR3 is TGCAGCGTTGCCGGGGGACAGGGGTCCACTGAAGCTTTCTTT.

The CDR3 DNA sequence: TGTGCCAGCAGTTCACCGGACAGGGGGATGAACACTGAAGCTTTCTTT. As protein: CASSSPDRGMNTEAFF. This chain connects TRBV6-5 to TRBJ1-1, with 10 bases fitting TRBD1. V shed 4 bases, J shed 0 bases, and the junction held 5 bases outside the gene matches. Per germline, CDR1 MNHEY and CDR2 SVGAGI. The CDR3 loop spans 16 amino acids.

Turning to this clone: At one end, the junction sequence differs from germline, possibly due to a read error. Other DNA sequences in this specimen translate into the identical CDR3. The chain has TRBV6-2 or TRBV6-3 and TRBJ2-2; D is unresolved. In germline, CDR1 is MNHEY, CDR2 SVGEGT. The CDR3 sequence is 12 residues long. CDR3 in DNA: TGTGCCAGCAGTTCGAATACCGGGGAGCTGTTTTTT. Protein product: CASSSNTGELFF.

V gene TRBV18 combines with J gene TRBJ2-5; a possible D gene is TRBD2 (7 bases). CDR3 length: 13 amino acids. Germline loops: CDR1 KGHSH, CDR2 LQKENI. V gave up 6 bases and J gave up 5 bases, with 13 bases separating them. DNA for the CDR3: TGTGCCAGCTCCCCGGGGGGCGACGAGACCCAGTACTTC. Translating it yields CASSPGGDETQYF.

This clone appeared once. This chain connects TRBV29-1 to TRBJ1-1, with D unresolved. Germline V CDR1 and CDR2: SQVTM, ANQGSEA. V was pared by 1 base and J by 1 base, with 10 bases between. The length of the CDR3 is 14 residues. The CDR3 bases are TGCAGCGTTGAAGTAGGAGGAGAGAACACTGAAGCTTTCTTT. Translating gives CSVEVGGENTEAFF. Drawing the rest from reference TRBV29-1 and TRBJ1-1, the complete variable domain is SAVISQKPSRDICQRGTSLTIQCQVDSQVTMMFWYRQQPGQSLTLIATANQGSEATYESGFVIDKFPISRPNLTFSTLTVSNMSPEDSSIYLCSVEVGGENTEAFFGQGTRLTVV.

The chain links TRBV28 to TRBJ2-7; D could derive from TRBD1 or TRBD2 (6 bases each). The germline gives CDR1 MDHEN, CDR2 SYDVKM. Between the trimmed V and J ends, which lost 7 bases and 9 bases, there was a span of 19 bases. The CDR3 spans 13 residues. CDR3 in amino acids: CASKGGDPLGQYF. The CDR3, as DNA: TGTGCCAGCAAGGGGGGAGATCCTTTGGGGCAGTACTTC.

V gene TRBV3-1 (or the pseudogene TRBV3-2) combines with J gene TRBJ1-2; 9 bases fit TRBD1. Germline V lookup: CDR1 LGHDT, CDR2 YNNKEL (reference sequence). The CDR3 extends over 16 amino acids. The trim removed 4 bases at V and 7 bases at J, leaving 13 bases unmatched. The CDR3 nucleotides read TGTGCCAGCAGCCCGACCCGTACAGGGGGCGCCGGTGGCTACACCTTC. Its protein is CASSPTRTGGAGGYTF.

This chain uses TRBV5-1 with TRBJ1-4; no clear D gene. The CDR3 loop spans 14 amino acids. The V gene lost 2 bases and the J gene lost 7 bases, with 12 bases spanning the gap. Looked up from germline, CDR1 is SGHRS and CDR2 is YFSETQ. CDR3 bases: TGCGCCAGCAGCTTAGGACTGTATTCTGAAAAACTGTTTTTT. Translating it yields CASSLGLYSEKLFF.

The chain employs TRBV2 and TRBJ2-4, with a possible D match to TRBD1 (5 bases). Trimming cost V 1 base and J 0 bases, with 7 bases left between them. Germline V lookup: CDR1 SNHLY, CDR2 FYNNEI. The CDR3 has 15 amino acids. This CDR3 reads CASSEVRVAKNIQYF. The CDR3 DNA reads TGTGCCAGCAGTGAAGTCAGGGTAGCCAAAAACATTCAGTACTTC.

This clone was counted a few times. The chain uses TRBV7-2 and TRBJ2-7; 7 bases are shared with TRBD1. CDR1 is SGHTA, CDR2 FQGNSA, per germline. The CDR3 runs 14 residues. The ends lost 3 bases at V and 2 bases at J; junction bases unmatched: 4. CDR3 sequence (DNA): TGTGCCAGCAGCTTCGGGACAGCAACCTACGAGCAGTACTTC. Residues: CASSFGTATYEQYF. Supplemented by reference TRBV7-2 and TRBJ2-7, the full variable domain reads GAGVSQSPSNKVTEKGKDVELRCDPISGHTALYWYRQSLGQGLEFLIYFQGNSAPDKSGLPSDRFSAERTGGSVSTLTIQRTQQEDSAVYLCASSFGTATYEQYFGPGTRLTVT.

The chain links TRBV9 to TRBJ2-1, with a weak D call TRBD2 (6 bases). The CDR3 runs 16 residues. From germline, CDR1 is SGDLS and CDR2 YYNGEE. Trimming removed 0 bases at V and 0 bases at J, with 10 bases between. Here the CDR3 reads CASSVVGRSSYNEQFF. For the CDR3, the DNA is TGTGCCAGCAGCGTAGTCGGGAGAAGCTCCTACAATGAGCAGTTCTTC.

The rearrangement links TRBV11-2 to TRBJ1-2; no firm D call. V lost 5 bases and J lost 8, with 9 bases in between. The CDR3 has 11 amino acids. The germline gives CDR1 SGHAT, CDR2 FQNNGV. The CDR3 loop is CASSLNKGYTF. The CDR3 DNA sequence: TGTGCCAGCAGCCTGAATAAAGGCTACACCTTC.

CDR3 loop: CASSLVGNSGANVLTF. As DNA, the CDR3 is TGCGCCAGCAGCTTGGTTGGGAACTCTGGGGCCAACGTCCTGACTTTC. The chain employs TRBV5-1 and TRBJ2-6; D gene uncertain. Germline CDR1 reads SGHRS; CDR2 reads YFSETQ. The CDR3 runs to 16 residues. Trimming took off 0 bases at V and 0 bases at J, with 7 bases between the two ends.

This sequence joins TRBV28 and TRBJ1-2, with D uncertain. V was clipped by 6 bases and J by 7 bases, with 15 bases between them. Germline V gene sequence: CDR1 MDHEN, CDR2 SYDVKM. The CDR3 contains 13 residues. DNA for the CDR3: TGTGCCAGCAGAAAAACCGGGTGGGGTGGCTACACCTTC. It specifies CASRKTGWGGYTF.

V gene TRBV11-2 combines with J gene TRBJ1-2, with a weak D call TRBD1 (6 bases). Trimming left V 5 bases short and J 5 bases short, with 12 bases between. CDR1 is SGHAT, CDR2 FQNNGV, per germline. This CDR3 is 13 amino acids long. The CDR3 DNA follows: TGTGCCAGCAGCACGGACAGAACTTATGGCTACACCTTC. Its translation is CASSTDRTYGYTF. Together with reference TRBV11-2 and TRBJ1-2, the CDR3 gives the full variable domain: EAGVAQSPRYKIIEKRQSVAFWCNPISGHATLYWYQQILGQGPKLLIQFQNNGVVDDSQLPKDRFSAERLKGVDSTLKIQPAKLEDSAVYLCASSTDRTYGYTFGSGTRLTVV.

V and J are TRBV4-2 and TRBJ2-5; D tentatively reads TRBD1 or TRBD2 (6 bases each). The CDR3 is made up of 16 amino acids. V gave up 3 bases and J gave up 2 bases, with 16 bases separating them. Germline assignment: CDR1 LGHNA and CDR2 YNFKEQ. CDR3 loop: CASSQGEEQGQETQYF. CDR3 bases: TGTGCCAGCAGCCAGGGGGAGGAGCAGGGGCAAGAGACCCAGTACTTC.

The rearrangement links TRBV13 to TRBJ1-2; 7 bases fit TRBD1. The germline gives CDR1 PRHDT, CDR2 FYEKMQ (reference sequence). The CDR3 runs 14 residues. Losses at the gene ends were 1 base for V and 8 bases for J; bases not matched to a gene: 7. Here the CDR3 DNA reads TGTGCCAGCAGCTTAGTGGACAGGTCTGACGGCTACACCTTC. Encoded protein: CASSLVDRSDGYTF.

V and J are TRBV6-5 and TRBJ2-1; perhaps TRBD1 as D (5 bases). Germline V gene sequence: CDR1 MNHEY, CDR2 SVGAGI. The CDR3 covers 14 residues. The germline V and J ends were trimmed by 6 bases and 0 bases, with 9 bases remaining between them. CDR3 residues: CASSRVPSYNEQFF. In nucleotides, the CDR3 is TGTGCCAGCAGCAGGGTTCCCTCCTACAATGAGCAGTTCTTC.

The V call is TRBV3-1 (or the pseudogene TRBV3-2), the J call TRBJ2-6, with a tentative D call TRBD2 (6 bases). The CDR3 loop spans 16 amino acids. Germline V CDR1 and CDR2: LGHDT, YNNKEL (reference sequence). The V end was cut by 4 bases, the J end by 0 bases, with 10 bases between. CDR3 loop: CASSPVGGSGANVLTF. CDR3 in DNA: TGTGCCAGCAGCCCCGTGGGGGGCTCTGGGGCCAACGTCCTGACTTTC.

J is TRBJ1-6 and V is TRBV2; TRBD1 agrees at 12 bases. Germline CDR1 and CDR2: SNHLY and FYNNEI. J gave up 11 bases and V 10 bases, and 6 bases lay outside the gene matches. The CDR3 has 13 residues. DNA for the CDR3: TGTGCCACCTCCGGGACAGGGGGCCCACCCCTCCACTTT. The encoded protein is CATSGTGGPPLHF.

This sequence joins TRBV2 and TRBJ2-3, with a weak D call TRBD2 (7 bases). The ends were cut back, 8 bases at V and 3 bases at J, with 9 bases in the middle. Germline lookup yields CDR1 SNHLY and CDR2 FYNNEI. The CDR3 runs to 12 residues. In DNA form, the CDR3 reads TGTGCCAGCGAGGGGGGGACAGATACGCAGTATTTT. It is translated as CASEGGTDTQYF.

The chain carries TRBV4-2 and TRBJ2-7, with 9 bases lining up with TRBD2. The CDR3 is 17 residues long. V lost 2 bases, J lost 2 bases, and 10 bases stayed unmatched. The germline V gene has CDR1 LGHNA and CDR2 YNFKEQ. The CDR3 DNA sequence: TGTGCCAGCAGCCAATCGACTAGCGGCAGCCAGACCTACGAGCAGTACTTC. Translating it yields CASSQSTSGSQTYEQYF.

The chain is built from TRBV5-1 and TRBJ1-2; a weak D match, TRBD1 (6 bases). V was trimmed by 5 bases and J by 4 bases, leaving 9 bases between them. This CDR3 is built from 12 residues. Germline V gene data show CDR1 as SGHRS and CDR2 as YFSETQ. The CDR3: CASRGRGYGYTF. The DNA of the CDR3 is TGCGCCAGCAGGGGCAGGGGCTATGGCTACACCTTC. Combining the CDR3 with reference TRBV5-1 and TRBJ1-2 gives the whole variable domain KAGVTQTPRYLIKTRGQQVTLSCSPISGHRSVSWYQQTPGQGLQFLFEYFSETQRNKGNFPGRFSGRQFSNSRSEMNVSTLELGDSALYLCASRGRGYGYTFGSGTRLTVV.

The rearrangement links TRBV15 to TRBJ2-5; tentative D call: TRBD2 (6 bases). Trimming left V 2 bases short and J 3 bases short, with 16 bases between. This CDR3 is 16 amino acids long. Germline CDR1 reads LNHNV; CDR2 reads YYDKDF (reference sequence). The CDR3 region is CATSRPLAPGKETQYF. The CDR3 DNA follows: TGTGCCACCAGCAGACCTCTAGCGCCCGGGAAAGAGACCCAGTACTTC.